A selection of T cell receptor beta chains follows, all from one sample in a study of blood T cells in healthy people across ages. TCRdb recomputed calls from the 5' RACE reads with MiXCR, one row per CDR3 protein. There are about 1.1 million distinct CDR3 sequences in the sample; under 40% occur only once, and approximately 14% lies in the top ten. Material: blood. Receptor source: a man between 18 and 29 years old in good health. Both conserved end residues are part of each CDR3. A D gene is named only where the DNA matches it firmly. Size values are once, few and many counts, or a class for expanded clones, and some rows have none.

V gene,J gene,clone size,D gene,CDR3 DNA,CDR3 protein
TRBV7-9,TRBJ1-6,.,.,TGTGCCAGCAGCTTAGAGGGGGACGGGAGCTCCTATAATTCACCCCTCCACTTT,CASSLEGDGSSYNSPLHF
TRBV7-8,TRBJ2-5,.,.,TGTGCCAGCAGCTTAGCTGAGGGGGGTTACAATGAGCAGTACTTC,CASSLAEGGYNEQYF
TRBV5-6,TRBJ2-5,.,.,TGTGCCAGCAGCTTGGCGGGACGGCTGTACTTC,CASSLAGRLYF
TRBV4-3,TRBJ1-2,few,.,TGCGCCAGCAGCCAAGACGAAAATAACTATGGCTACACCTTC,CASSQDENNYGYTF
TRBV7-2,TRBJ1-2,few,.,TGTGCCAGCAGCTTAGCGTTTTCAGGGGAGGATGGCTACACCTTC,CASSLAFSGEDGYTF
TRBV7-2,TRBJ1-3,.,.,TGTGCCAGCAGCGTATCGGGGGCCAACACCATATATTTT,CASSVSGANTIYF
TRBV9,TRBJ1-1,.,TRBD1,TGTGCCAGCAGCTTGGGGGGGACAGGGTTGAACACTGAAGCTTTCTTT,CASSLGGTGLNTEAFF
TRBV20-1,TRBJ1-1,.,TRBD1,TGCAGTGCGCGGCAAACAGGGGCAGGCACTGAAGCTTTCTTT,CSARQTGAGTEAFF
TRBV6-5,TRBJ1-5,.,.,TGTGCCAGCAGTTACGGGATTTATCAGCCCCAGCATTTT,CASSYGIYQPQHF
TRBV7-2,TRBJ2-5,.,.,TGTGCCAGCAGCTTAGCGGGGGCGGCTGAGCAGTACTTC,CASSLAGAAEQYF
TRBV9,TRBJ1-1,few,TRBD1,TGTGCCAGCAGCCCCCGACAGGGCGCGAACACTGAAGCTTTCTTT,CASSPRQGANTEAFF
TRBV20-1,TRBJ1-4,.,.,TGCAGTGCTAGAGGCGCGTCCCAAGCCGAAAAACTGTTTTTT,CSARGASQAEKLFF
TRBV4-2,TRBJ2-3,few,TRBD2,TGTGCCAGCAGCCAAGTTCAGCTAGCGGGGACCACAGATACGCAGTATTTT,CASSQVQLAGTTDTQYF